This T cell receptor (beta chain) appears in the sequencing data of a study of blood T cell repertoires in COVID-19. Across the whole study: Sources were T cells, B-cell-depleted T cells, or PBMCs; the material itself was cDNA or gDNA.

Recruits, aged roughly 18 to 95 years, lived in 20 to 30 US areas. In the original analysis: Estimated nucleated cell counts came from reference gene primer amplification. Clones were sequenced by immunoSEQ multiplex PCR, and TCRdb holds only the in-frame ones, with some missing. V and J calls and clone size are as listed in that table; D and trimming were resolved from the DNA. The sample includes about 250,000 clones, 80% to 85% of them seen just once. The CDR3 contains 13 residues. The germline V gene has CDR1 SGDLS and CDR2 YYNGEE. V lost 4 bases and J 15 bases, leaving 20 bases between the germline ends.

Input material: PBMCs or T cells enriched from blood (not recorded which). The chain has TRBV9 and TRBJ2-1, with D possibly TRBD1 on 6 matching bases. The clonotype was recovered from a man aged 50 to 60 who had recovered from COVID-19. CDR3 sequence (DNA): TGTGCCAGCAGCCCCTCCGGGACACCGAAGCGGTTCTTC. Residues: CASSPSGTPKRFF.